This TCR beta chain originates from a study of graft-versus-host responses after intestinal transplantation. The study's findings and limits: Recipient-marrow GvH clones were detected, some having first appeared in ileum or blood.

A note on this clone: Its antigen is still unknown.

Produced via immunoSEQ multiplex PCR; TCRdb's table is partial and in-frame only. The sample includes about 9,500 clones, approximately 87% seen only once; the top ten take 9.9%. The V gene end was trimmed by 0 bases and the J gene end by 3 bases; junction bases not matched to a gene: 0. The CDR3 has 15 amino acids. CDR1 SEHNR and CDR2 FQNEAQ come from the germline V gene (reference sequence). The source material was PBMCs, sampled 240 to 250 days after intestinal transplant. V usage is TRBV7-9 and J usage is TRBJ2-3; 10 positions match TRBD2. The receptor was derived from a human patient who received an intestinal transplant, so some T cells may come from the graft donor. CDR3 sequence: CASSLASGRTDTQYF. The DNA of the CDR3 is TGTGCCAGCAGCTTAGCTAGCGGGAGGACAGATACGCAGTATTTT.